These 26 T cell receptor beta chains were all obtained from the same sample, sequenced in a study of blood T cells in healthy people across ages. Primers used in a second PCR of about 6 to 11 cycles were a sample-barcoded 5' primer and a J-beta primer mix. TCRdb fed the 5' RACE reads into MiXCR, producing one record per CDR3 protein. The data hold some 1 million distinct CDR3 sequences, with 45% observed a single time. The sample comprised blood. The origin of the receptors is a woman in her sixties in good health.

The chain uses TRBV20-1 and TRBJ1-2, with 7 bases identical to TRBD1. Germline V gene sequence: CDR1 DFQATT, CDR2 SNEGSKA (reference sequence). J gave up 8 bases and V 6 bases, and 18 bases lay outside the gene matches. The CDR3 is 15 residues long. The CDR3 sequence is CSATGASDRVGGYTF. The CDR3, as DNA: TGCAGTGCAACTGGGGCCAGTGACAGGGTTGGCGGCTACACCTTC.

The gene calls are TRBV20-1 and TRBJ1-6; TRBD1 is a possible D gene (6 bases). The V end was cut by 6 bases, the J end by 8 bases, with 17 bases between. Germline V gene lookup returns CDR1 DFQATT and CDR2 SNEGSKA (reference sequence). The CDR3 extends over 14 amino acids. The CDR3 DNA sequence: TGCAGTGCCGACACCACGGGGGGCCATTCACCCCTCCACTTT. Protein: CSADTTGGHSPLHF.

This clonotype has a handful of counts. The V call is TRBV7-3, the J call TRBJ2-1; 10 bases are shared with TRBD2. Germline loops: CDR1 SGHTA, CDR2 FQGTGA. J was trimmed by 12 bases and V by 1 base; bases with no gene match: 6. This CDR3 spans 14 amino acids. The CDR3 bases are TGTGCCAGCAGCTTAATCCCGTCTAGCGGGAGGCAGTTCTTC. Its translation is CASSLIPSSGRQFF.

This clonotype was seen only once. The chain employs TRBV5-6 and TRBJ2-5; D not certain. The better agreement between TRBJ2-7 and the DNA end casts doubt on the J call. Germline V gene data show CDR1 as SGHDT and CDR2 as YYEEEE. The CDR3 loop spans 17 amino acids. CDR3 region: CASSSEKFRLLAYEQYF. The CDR3 nucleotides read TGTGCCAGCAGCTCAGAGAAATTCCGGTTACTGGCCTACGAGCAGTACTTC.

This clonotype has a handful of counts. The chain has TRBV12-3 or TRBV12-4 and TRBJ2-4; no clear D gene. Trimming took off 3 bases at V and 7 bases at J, with 19 bases between the two ends. The CDR3 is 16 residues long. The CDR3 here is CASSFRPDGLKNIQYF. The CDR3 nucleotides read TGTGCCAGCAGTTTCAGACCGGACGGCCTCAAGAACATTCAGTACTTC.

The chain links TRBV7-2 to TRBJ2-7, with 10 bases that match TRBD2. The CDR3 length is 15 residues. Germline lookup yields CDR1 SGHTA and CDR2 FQGNSA. V lost 1 base, J lost 3 bases, and 3 bases stayed unmatched. The CDR3 DNA is TGTGCCAGCAGCTTAGGTAGCGGGAGGATCTACGAGCAGTACTTC. Translating gives CASSLGSGRIYEQYF.

The rearrangement uses TRBV4-2 and TRBJ2-5, with 7 bases fitting TRBD2. V lost 0 bases to trimming and J lost 2 bases; unmatched junction nucleotides: 6. The CDR3 has 16 amino acids. The V gene's germline CDR1 is LGHNA and CDR2 YNFKEQ. CDR3 sequence (DNA): TGTGCCAGCAGCCAAGATCGACGAGCGGGACAAGAGACCCAGTACTTC. It is translated as CASSQDRRAGQETQYF.

This clonotype appeared a single time. The chain employs TRBV27 and TRBJ2-1; 12 positions match TRBD2. The CDR3 extends over 16 amino acids. Germline values: CDR1 MNHEY, CDR2 SMNVEV (reference sequence). The V segment lost 6 bases and the J segment 4 bases; nucleotides outside the gene matches: 7. The CDR3 here is CASRLELAGGYNEQFF. In nucleotides, the CDR3 is TGTGCCAGCAGACTGGAACTAGCGGGGGGTTACAATGAGCAGTTCTTC.

The genes are TRBV15 and TRBJ1-1, with 10 bases that match TRBD1. V lost 0 bases to trimming and J lost 1 base; unmatched junction nucleotides: 2. CDR3 length equals 16 residues. Germline V CDR1 and CDR2: LNHNV, YYDKDF (reference sequence). The CDR3 region is CATSRDRTGGNTEAFF. The DNA of the CDR3 is TGTGCCACCAGCAGAGACCGGACAGGGGGGAACACTGAAGCTTTCTTT.

The gene calls are TRBV21-1 and TRBJ2-7; the table calls TRBD2, which could not be checked here. TRBV21-1 is labeled a pseudogene. The CDR3 runs to 19 residues. In DNA, the CDR3 is TGTGCCAGCAGCAAAGACGGGAGCGGGAGGGCGTTTCCCTCCTACGAGCAGTACTTC. Translated, it gives CASSKDGSGRAFPSYEQYF.

In its sample, this clonotype was seen a few times. The chain recombines TRBV6-2 or TRBV6-3 with TRBJ2-1; 10 bases are a match to TRBD2. The germline V gene has CDR1 MNHEY and CDR2 SVGEGT. This CDR3 contains 15 residues. J was trimmed by 4 bases and V by 7 bases; bases with no gene match: 7. The DNA of the CDR3 is TGTGCCAGCATCTGGGGGACTAGCGCATACAATGAGCAGTTCTTC. Translating it yields CASIWGTSAYNEQFF.

This clonotype has more than one count but fewer than ten. V gene TRBV5-1 combines with J gene TRBJ1-1; D ambiguous. Between the trimmed V and J ends, which lost 2 bases and 0 bases, there was a span of 8 bases. The CDR3 extends over 14 amino acids. Germline V gene lookup returns CDR1 SGHRS and CDR2 YFSETQ. CDR3 loop: CASSFSVLNTEAFF. The CDR3 DNA follows: TGCGCCAGCAGCTTCTCCGTACTGAACACTGAAGCTTTCTTT.

The J gene is TRBJ2-6, the V gene TRBV5-1; 14 bases align to TRBD2. The germline gives CDR1 SGHRS, CDR2 YFSETQ. V was pared by 2 bases and J by 0 bases, with 19 bases of the junction left unmatched. CDR3 size: 24 residues. The CDR3 spells CASSFSPGLAGERTRSSGANVLTF. CDR3 sequence (DNA): TGCGCCAGCAGCTTCTCCCCGGGACTAGCGGGAGAAAGAACCAGATCCTCTGGGGCCAACGTCCTGACTTTC. Full variable domain (missing parts from reference TRBV5-1 and TRBJ2-6): KAGVTQTPRYLIKTRGQQVTLSCSPISGHRSVSWYQQTPGQGLQFLFEYFSETQRNKGNFPGRFSGRQFSNSRSEMNVSTLELGDSALYLCASSFSPGLAGERTRSSGANVLTFGAGSRLTVL.

The rearrangement links TRBV29-1 to TRBJ2-3; D perhaps matches TRBD2 (6 bases). The CDR3 totals 13 residues. Germline V lookup: CDR1 SQVTM, CDR2 ANQGSEA. V was pared by 4 bases and J by 0 bases, with 8 bases between. CDR3 sequence (DNA): TGCAGCGTTGGCGGGGTGAGCACAGATACGCAGTATTTT. This sequence encodes CSVGGVSTDTQYF.

The chain uses TRBV12-3 or TRBV12-4 and TRBJ2-7, with 10 bases that match TRBD2. Trimming removed 2 bases from V and 4 bases from J; junction bases left unmatched: 5. This CDR3 is 15 amino acids long. In nucleotides, the CDR3 is TGTGCCAGCAGTTTATCTAGCGGGAGTGGGTACGAGCAGTACTTC. Residues: CASSLSSGSGYEQYF.

The gene calls are TRBV2 and TRBJ2-1, with 12 bases identical to TRBD2. TRBJ2-7 matches the DNA end more closely, so the J call is doubtful. This CDR3 has 16 amino acids. CDR1 is SNHLY, CDR2 FYNNEI, per germline. The CDR3 sequence is CASKRLAGDPNNEQYF. CDR3 in DNA: TGTGCCAGCAAGAGACTAGCGGGAGACCCCAACAATGAGCAGTACTTC.

With respect to this clonotype: Sequence at one end of the junction differs from germline and may be a read error. CDR3 protein: CARSLAGWNEQFF. CDR3 bases: TGTGCCCGCAGCTTAGCCGGGTGGAATGAGCAGTTCTTC. The chain links TRBV7-2 to TRBJ2-1; unclear D gene. Germline V gene lookup returns CDR1 SGHTA and CDR2 FQGNSA. This CDR3 region has 13 residues. The whole variable domain, remainder taken from reference TRBV7-2 and TRBJ2-1, is GAGVSQSPSNKVTEKGKDVELRCDPISGHTALYWYRQSLGQGLEFLIYFQGNSAPDKSGLPSDRFSAERTGGSVSTLTIQRTQQEDSAVYLCARSLAGWNEQFFGPGTRLTVL.

With regard to this clonotype: A junction end diverges from the germline sequence, so it may reflect a read error. V is TRBV27 and J is TRBJ2-5; the match to TRBD2 covers 8 bases. The CDR3 is made up of 14 amino acids. Germline V gives CDR1 MNHEY, CDR2 SMNVEV (reference sequence). The DNA of the CDR3 is TGTGCCAGCAGTTCTCTAGCGGGTGGAGAGACCCGGTACTTC. Its translation: CASSSLAGGETRYF.

The rearrangement joins TRBV10-3 to TRBJ2-1; D possibly corresponds to TRBD1 (6 bases). Germline CDR1 ENHRY, CDR2 SYGVKD. The CDR3 is 13 residues long. V was clipped by 2 bases and J by 11 bases, with 13 bases between them. The CDR3 DNA reads as TGTGCCATCAGTGAGGCTACAGGGCAAAAGCAGTTCTTC. It encodes CAISEATGQKQFF.

The V call is TRBV4-2, the J call TRBJ1-6, with 8 bases identical to TRBD1. CDR1 is LGHNA, CDR2 YNFKEQ, per germline. The junction had 5 bases not matched to a gene; V was cut back by 4 bases and J by 9 bases. The CDR3 runs 14 residues. The CDR3: CASSPGQEGSPLHF. The CDR3 coding sequence is TGTGCCAGCAGCCCGGGACAGGAAGGTTCACCCCTCCACTTT.

This clonotype was seen many times. The chain couples TRBV28 to TRBJ2-3, with a possible D match to TRBD2 (5 bases). The CDR3 runs to 15 residues. The germline CDR1 and CDR2 sequences are MDHEN and SYDVKM. V was clipped by 5 bases and J by 2 bases, with 14 bases between them. For the CDR3, the DNA is TGTGCCAGCAGTCCTCCTTCCGGACTCACAGATACGCAGTATTTT. Its protein is CASSPPSGLTDTQYF. Based on the CDR3 plus reference TRBV28 and TRBJ2-3, the full variable domain is DVKVTQSSRYLVKRTGEKVFLECVQDMDHENMFWYRQDPGLGLRLIYFSYDVKMKEKGDIPEGYSVSREKKERFSLILESASTNQTSMYLCASSPPSGLTDTQYFGPGTRLTVL.

The rearrangement links TRBV10-2 to TRBJ2-1; unclear D gene. Trimming stripped 3 bases from V and 7 bases from J, with 10 bases between. Germline values: CDR1 WSHSY, CDR2 SAAADI. The CDR3 is 13 residues long. Here the CDR3 DNA reads TGCGCCAGCAGTGATTGGCTAGTTAATGAGCAGTTCTTC. As protein: CASSDWLVNEQFF.

Points on this clonotype: One end of the junction is discordant with germline, which a read error may explain. The chain couples TRBV5-6 to TRBJ2-1, with D hard to call. This CDR3 comprises 13 residues. Germline CDR1 and CDR2: SGHDT and YYEEEE. The CDR3 reads CASSLNPYHEQFF. The CDR3 coding sequence is TGTGCCAGCAGCTTGAACCCCTACCATGAGCAGTTCTTC.

This clonotype was found a few times. The chain has TRBV7-9 and TRBJ2-7; a possible D gene is TRBD1 (5 bases). The germline V gene has CDR1 SEHNR and CDR2 FQNEAQ (reference sequence). CDR3 length equals 15 residues. With 3 bases removed from V and 5 bases from J, the gap between germline ends came to 17 bases. CDR3: CASSLADSETNEQYF. CDR3 coding DNA: TGTGCCAGCAGCTTGGCCGACAGCGAAACAAACGAGCAGTACTTC.

This clonotype appeared a few times. A much larger clonotype is one base distant, so this may be a read error. The J gene is TRBJ2-1, the V gene TRBV6-2 or TRBV6-3; TRBD2 agrees at 7 bases. Germline V gene lookup returns CDR1 MNHEY and CDR2 SVGEGT. The CDR3 runs 14 residues. V trimming: 5 bases; J trimming: 8 bases; junction bases outside the gene matches: 9. Here the CDR3 DNA reads TGTGCCAGCAGTAACAGAGCGGGGCACGATGAGCAGTTCTTC. This encodes CASSNRAGHDEQFF.

The V and J genes are TRBV20-1 and TRBJ2-5; perhaps TRBD2 as D (5 bases). This CDR3 has 14 residues. The V gene lost 0 bases and the J gene lost 2 bases, with 10 bases spanning the gap. Germline V gene sequence: CDR1 DFQATT, CDR2 SNEGSKA (reference sequence). The CDR3 nucleotides read TGCAGTGCTAGAGACAGGCTAGCACAAGAGACCCAGTACTTC. Translating it yields CSARDRLAQETQYF.